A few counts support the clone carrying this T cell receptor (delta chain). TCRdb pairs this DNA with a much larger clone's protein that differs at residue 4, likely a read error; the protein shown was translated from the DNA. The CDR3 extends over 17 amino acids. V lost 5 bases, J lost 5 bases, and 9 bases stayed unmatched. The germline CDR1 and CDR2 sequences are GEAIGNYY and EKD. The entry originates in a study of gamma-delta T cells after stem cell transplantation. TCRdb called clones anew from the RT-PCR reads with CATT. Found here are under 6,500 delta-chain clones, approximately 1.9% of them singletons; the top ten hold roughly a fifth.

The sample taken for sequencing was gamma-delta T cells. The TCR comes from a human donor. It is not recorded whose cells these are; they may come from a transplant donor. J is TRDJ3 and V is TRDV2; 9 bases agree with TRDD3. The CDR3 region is CACGPLGDIGDTRQMFF. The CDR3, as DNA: TGTGCCTGTGGCCCTTTGGGGGATATCGGGGACACCCGACAGATGTTTTTC.